This entry describes one TCR beta chain. These data belong to a study of cytomegalovirus exposure and HLA in healthy donors. Study as a whole: Earlier findings included roughly 120 million unique TCR beta sequences obtained from about 179 million T cells.

Trimming cost V 5 bases and J 5 bases; bases outside gene matches: 8. The CDR3 covers 15 residues. From germline, CDR1 is LNHNV and CDR2 YYDKDF (reference sequence). The PCR was carried out with 60 Vbeta primers and 13 Jbeta primers. Only in-frame clones appear in the TCRdb table, and some are missing; sequencing was by immunoSEQ multiplex PCR. The sample contains more than 95,000 clones, roughly four fifths of which appear only once. The origin of this receptor is a woman aged 60-75 years in good health and CMV-seropositive. The V gene is TRBV15, the J gene TRBJ1-5, with 8 nucleotides matching TRBD1. Material: PBMCs. The CDR3 DNA sequence: TGTGCCACCAGCTCCCGACTACAGGGGGATCAGCCCCAGCATTTT. It is translated as CATSSRLQGDQPQHF.